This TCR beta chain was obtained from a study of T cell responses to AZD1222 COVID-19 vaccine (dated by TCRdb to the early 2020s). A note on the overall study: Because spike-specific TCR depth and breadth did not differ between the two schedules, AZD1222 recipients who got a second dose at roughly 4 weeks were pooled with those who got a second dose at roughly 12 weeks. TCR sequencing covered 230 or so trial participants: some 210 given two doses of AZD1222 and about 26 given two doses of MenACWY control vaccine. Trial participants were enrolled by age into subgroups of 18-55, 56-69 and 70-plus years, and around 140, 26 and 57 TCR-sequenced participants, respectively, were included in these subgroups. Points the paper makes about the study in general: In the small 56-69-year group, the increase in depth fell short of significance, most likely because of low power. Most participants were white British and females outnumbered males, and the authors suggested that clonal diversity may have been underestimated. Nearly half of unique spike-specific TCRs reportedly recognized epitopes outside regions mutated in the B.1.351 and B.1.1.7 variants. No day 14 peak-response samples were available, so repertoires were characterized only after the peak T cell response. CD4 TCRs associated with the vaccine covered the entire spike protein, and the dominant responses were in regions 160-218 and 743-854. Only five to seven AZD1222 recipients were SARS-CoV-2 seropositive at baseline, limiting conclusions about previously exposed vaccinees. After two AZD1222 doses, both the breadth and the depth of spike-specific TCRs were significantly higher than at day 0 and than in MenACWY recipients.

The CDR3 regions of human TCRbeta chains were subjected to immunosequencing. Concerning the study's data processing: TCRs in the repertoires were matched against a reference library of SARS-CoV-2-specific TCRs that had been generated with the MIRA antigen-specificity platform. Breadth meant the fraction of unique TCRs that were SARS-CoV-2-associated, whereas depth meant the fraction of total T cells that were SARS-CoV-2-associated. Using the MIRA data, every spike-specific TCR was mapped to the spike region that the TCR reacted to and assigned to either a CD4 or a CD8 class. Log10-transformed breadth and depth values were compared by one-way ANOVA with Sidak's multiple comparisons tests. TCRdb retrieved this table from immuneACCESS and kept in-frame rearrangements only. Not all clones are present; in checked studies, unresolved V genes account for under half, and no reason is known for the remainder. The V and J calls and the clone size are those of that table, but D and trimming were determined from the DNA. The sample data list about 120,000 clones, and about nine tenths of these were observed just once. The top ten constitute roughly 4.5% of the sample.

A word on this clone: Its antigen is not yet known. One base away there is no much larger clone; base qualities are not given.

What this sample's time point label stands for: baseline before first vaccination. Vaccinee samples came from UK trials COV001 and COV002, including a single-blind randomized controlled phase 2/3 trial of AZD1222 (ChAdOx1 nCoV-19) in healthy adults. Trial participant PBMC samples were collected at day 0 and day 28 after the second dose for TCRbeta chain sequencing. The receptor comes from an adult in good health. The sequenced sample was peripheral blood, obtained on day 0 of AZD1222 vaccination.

In nucleotides, the sequence is TGTGCCAGCAATAATCAGGGGGCCAAGAACACTGAAGCTTTCTTT. Translated, it reads CASNNQGAKNTEAFF. Rearrangement joined TRBV13 to TRBJ1-1, with TRBD1 matching 8 junction bases. CDR1 and CDR2, per the germline V gene (reference sequence), are PRHDT and FYEKMQ. V is trimmed back by 7 bases and J by 1 base, and the junction contains 8 bases that no gene match accounts for. Measured from the cysteine to the phenylalanine, the CDR3 is 15 residues long. Only CDR3 DNA remains: 45 bases, in frame from the first base.